This paragraph reports one T cell receptor (beta chain). The antigen is undetermined. The sample originates from a study of T cell responses to AZD1222 COVID-19 vaccine. Study details: Samples with a second dose at about 4 or about 12 weeks were pooled together. Study findings and constraints: Receipt of two AZD1222 doses was followed by a rise in Spike-specific TCR breadth and depth.

Profiling relied on immunoSEQ multiplex PCR, and the TCRdb table lists in-frame clones only, not all of them. The sample has some 130,000 clones, about 87% seen once. This TCR derives from an adult in good health. The sample was peripheral blood, taken on day 0 of AZD1222 vaccination.

The CDR3 loop is CASSPNRGYSGNTIYF. The CDR3 DNA follows: TGTGCCAGCAGCCCAAACAGGGGGTACTCTGGAAACACCATATATTTT. The V and J genes are TRBV7-2 and TRBJ1-3; 8 nucleotides match TRBD1. The CDR3 is 16 residues long. Germline V gives CDR1 SGHTA, CDR2 FQGNSA. Trimming at V came to 5 bases and at J to 0 bases, leaving 6 bases not matched to a gene.